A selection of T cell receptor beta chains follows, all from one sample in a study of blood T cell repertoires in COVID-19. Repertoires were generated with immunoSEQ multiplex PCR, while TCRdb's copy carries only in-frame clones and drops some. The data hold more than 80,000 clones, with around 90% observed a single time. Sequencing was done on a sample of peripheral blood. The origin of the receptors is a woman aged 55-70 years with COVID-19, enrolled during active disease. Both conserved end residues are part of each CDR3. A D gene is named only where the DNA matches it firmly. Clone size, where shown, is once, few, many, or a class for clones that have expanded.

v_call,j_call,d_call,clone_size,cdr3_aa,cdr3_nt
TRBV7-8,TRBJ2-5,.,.,CASSLLFDSRQETQYF,TGTGCCAGCAGCTTACTTTTCGACAGCCGTCAAGAGACCCAGTACTTC
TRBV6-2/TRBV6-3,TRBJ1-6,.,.,CASSYSRTVYNSPLHF,TGTGCCAGCAGTTACTCCCGGACAGTCTATAATTCACCCCTCCACTTT
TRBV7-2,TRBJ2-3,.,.,CASRRDFTDTQYF,TGTGCCAGCAGACGGGACTTCACAGATACGCAGTATTTT
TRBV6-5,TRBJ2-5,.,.,CASSYSSSQETQYF,TGTGCCAGCAGTTACTCTTCCAGCCAAGAGACCCAGTACTTC
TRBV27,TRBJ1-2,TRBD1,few,CASSQGQGTGRRNGYTF,TGTGCCAGCAGTCAGGGACAGGGGACAGGGAGGCGTAATGGCTACACCTTC
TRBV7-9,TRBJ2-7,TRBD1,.,CASSRDRGPDEQYF,TGTGCCAGCAGCCGAGACAGGGGGCCAGACGAGCAGTACTTC
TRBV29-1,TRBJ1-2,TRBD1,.,CSAGTGGYGYTF,TGCAGCGCTGGGACAGGGGGCTATGGCTACACCTTC
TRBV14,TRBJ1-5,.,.,CASSHPYRRAYQPQHF,TGTGCCAGCAGCCACCCCTATCGGAGGGCCTATCAGCCCCAGCATTTT
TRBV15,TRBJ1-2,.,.,CATSRGGSGTIYGYTF,TGTGCCACCAGCAGAGGGGGGTCAGGGACAATCTATGGCTACACCTTC
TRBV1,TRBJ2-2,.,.,CTSSQEVPSGGGTPGSCFF,.
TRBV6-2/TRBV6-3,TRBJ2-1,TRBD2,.,CASSPSGLAVQFF,TGTGCCAGCAGCCCCTCCGGACTAGCGGTGCAGTTCTTC
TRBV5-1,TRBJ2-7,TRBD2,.,CASSLLGLAGEQYF,TGCGCCAGCAGCTTGCTTGGACTAGCGGGCGAGCAGTACTTC
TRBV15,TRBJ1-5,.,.,CATSRTSGYSNQPQHF,TGTGCCACCAGCCGGACAAGCGGGTATAGCAATCAGCCCCAGCATTTT
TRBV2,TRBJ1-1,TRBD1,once,CASSGYRGGTEAFF,TGTGCCAGCAGTGGATACAGGGGCGGCACTGAAGCTTTCTTT
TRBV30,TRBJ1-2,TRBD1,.,CAWKSGTGLGVDGYTF,TGTGCCTGGAAATCCGGGACAGGTCTAGGTGTGGATGGCTACACCTTC
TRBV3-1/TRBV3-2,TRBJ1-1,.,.,CASSREVHRPAEAFF,TGTGCCAGCAGCCGAGAGGTCCACAGGCCGGCTGAAGCTTTCTTT
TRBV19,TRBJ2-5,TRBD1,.,CASRAGQGPGETQYF,TGTGCCAGTAGAGCTGGACAGGGGCCCGGAGAGACCCAGTACTTC
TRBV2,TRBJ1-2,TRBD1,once,CASRDGRGPLNYGYTF,TGTGCCAGCAGAGACGGCAGGGGGCCCCTTAACTATGGCTACACCTTC
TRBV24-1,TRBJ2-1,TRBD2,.,CATSVTTTSGGANEQFF,TGTGCCACCAGTGTAACCACGACTAGCGGGGGGGCTAATGAGCAGTTCTTC
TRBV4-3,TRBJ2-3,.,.,CASSQDLLGTDTQYF,TGCGCCAGCAGCCAAGATCTACTAGGGACAGATACGCAGTATTTT
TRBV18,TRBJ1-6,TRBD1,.,CASSTGTDSPLHF,TGTGCCAGCTCAACCGGGACAGATTCACCCCTCCACTTT
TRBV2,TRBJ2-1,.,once,CASSPVLSNEQFF,TGTGCCAGCAGCCCCGTTTTGTCCAATGAGCAGTTCTTC